The next 30 T cell receptor beta chains were all read from a single sample in a study of shared clonotypes between healthy human individuals. TCRdb's table, derived via immunoSEQ multiplex PCR, lists solely in-frame clones and lacks some. The sample contains 2.3 million or so clones, 90% to 95% of which appear only once. Sequences were obtained from naive CD4+ T cells from PBMCs. Subset specified: CD45RA+ positively selected. These receptors all stem from a man younger than 35 in good health. Some clones in this sample may be carry-over from other donors' samples.

This sequence joins TRBV7-2 and TRBJ2-7; weak D call: TRBD2 (6 bases). CDR3 length: 15 residues. CDR1 SGHTA and CDR2 FQGNSA come from the germline V gene. The V end lost 3 bases, the J end lost 2 bases, and 14 bases lay between the germline ends. CDR3 nucleotides: TGTGCCAGCAGCTTGATTTGGGGGGAAACCTACGAGCAGTACTTC. Amino acid sequence: CASSLIWGETYEQYF. Full variable domain (rest looked up from reference TRBV7-2 and TRBJ2-7): GAGVSQSPSNKVTEKGKDVELRCDPISGHTALYWYRQSLGQGLEFLIYFQGNSAPDKSGLPSDRFSAERTGGSVSTLTIQRTQQEDSAVYLCASSLIWGETYEQYFGPGTRLTVT.

As regards this clone: Additional DNA sequences in this sample encode the identical CDR3. The chain has TRBV30 and TRBJ2-1, with D unresolved. CDR3 length: 13 amino acids. Trimming took off 0 bases at V and 6 bases at J, with 9 bases between the two ends. The germline V gene encodes CDR1 GTSNPN and CDR2 SVGIG (reference sequence). CDR3 amino acids: CAWSVGLINEQFF. The CDR3 nucleotides are TGTGCCTGGAGTGTAGGCCTCATCAATGAGCAGTTCTTC.

V usage is TRBV28 and J usage is TRBJ1-3, with unresolved D. Looked up from germline, CDR1 is MDHEN and CDR2 is SYDVKM. The CDR3 spans 15 residues. V lost 5 bases and J lost 0, with 11 bases in between. The CDR3 region has the DNA TGTGCCAGCAGTCTCACCCCCCCCTCTGGAAACACCATATATTTT. It codes for CASSLTPPSGNTIYF. The full variable domain, in which reference TRBV28 and TRBJ1-3 provide the parts outside the CDR3, is DVKVTQSSRYLVKRTGEKVFLECVQDMDHENMFWYRQDPGLGLRLIYFSYDVKMKEKGDIPEGYSVSREKKERFSLILESASTNQTSMYLCASSLTPPSGNTIYFGEGSWLTVV.

This chain joins TRBV18 and TRBJ1-5, with D perhaps matching TRBD1 (5 bases). Germline V lookup: CDR1 KGHSH, CDR2 LQKENI. The V gene lost 3 bases and the J gene lost 0 bases, with 15 bases spanning the gap. The CDR3 contains 17 residues. The DNA for the CDR3 is TGTGCCAGCTCACCCTTGGGGCCTACTCATAGCAATCAGCCCCAGCATTTT. Its translation is CASSPLGPTHSNQPQHF.

The genes are TRBV11-2 and TRBJ1-1; D remains unclear. Deletions cut 1 base from V and 2 bases from J, with 11 bases between. The CDR3 is made up of 15 amino acids. Looked up from germline, CDR1 is SGHAT and CDR2 is FQNNGV. This CDR3 reads CASSLGRSLNTEAFF. The CDR3 DNA reads as TGTGCCAGCAGCTTAGGTAGGAGCCTAAACACTGAAGCTTTCTTT.

J is TRBJ2-7 and V is TRBV11-3, with 9 bases matching TRBD2. Germline CDR1 and CDR2: SGHNT and YENEEA. V gave up 1 base and J gave up 6 bases; unmatched junction bases: 16. This CDR3 has 18 amino acids. The CDR3 DNA reads TGTGCCAGCAGCTTAGCGGTCGCTAGCGGGACCCTCTCGGGCGAGCAGTACTTC. Its protein is CASSLAVASGTLSGEQYF. Using reference TRBV11-3 and TRBJ2-7 for the parts outside the CDR3, the full variable domain is EAGVVQSPRYKIIEKKQPVAFWCNPISGHNTLYWYLQNLGQGPELLIRYENEEAVDDSQLPKDRFSAERLKGVDSTLKIQPAELGDSAVYLCASSLAVASGTLSGEQYFGPGTRLTVT.

The chain links TRBV5-6 to TRBJ1-5, with a weak D call TRBD1 (5 bases). Germline CDR1 SGHDT, CDR2 YYEEEE. This CDR3 spans 14 amino acids. V was shortened by 4 bases and J by 4 bases, with 12 bases between the two germline ends. The CDR3 is CASSRDRVNQPQHF. CDR3 bases: TGTGCCAGCAGCAGAGACAGAGTGAATCAGCCCCAGCATTTT.

The V gene is TRBV30, the J gene TRBJ2-5, with D hard to call. The J call is in doubt because the DNA end fits TRBJ2-7 better. Germline V lookup: CDR1 GTSNPN, CDR2 SVGIG (reference sequence). This CDR3 is 14 amino acids long. The CDR3 is CAWTRHGNSYEQYF. The CDR3 DNA is TGTGCCTGGACAAGACACGGTAACTCCTACGAGCAGTACTTC.

This chain connects TRBV5-8 to TRBJ2-5; D is uncertain. V dropped 5 bases and J dropped 1 base, with 9 bases sitting between them. CDR1 SGHTS and CDR2 YDEGEE come from the germline V gene. The CDR3 is 13 residues long. The CDR3 is CASSVDSQETQYF. For the CDR3, the DNA is TGTGCCAGCAGTGTCGATTCCCAAGAGACCCAGTACTTC.

The chain carries TRBV6-5 and TRBJ2-2; TRBD2 matches 9 bases. The J segment lost 1 base and the V segment lost 4 bases, leaving 4 bases of the junction unmatched. CDR1 and CDR2 from the germline V gene are MNHEY and SVGAGI. The CDR3 totals 16 residues. The CDR3 bases are TGTGCCAGCAGTTTCCTAGCGGGATTGAACACCGGGGAGCTGTTTTTT. Translated: CASSFLAGLNTGELFF.

The rearrangement uses TRBV15 and TRBJ2-1; 12 bases are shared with TRBD2. Trimming took 5 bases from V and 10 from J; bases not matched to a gene: 21. The CDR3 loop spans 19 amino acids. Germline-derived CDR1 and CDR2 are LNHNV and YYDKDF (reference sequence). DNA for the CDR3: TGTGCCACCAGCCCCTCGGTGACGCGGGCTAGCGGGAGGGCGGAAGAGCAGTTCTTC. As protein: CATSPSVTRASGRAEEQFF.

The chain is built from TRBV6-4 and TRBJ2-1; D gene ambiguous. Trimming removed 0 bases from V and 7 bases from J, with 7 bases in between. The CDR3 is made up of 13 amino acids. Per germline, CDR1 MRHNA and CDR2 SNTAGT. The CDR3 is CASSDSVSNEQFF. The CDR3 DNA is TGTGCCAGCAGTGACTCAGTAAGTAATGAGCAGTTCTTC.

This rearrangement joins TRBV29-1 to TRBJ1-3; D unresolved. This CDR3 is 11 amino acids long. Germline V gives CDR1 SQVTM, CDR2 ANQGSEA. V was cut by 8 bases and J by 3 bases, with 8 bases left in between. CDR3 nucleotides: TGCAGCTCTTTCCATGGAAACACCATATATTTT. Its translation: CSSFHGNTIYF. The variable domain in full, with the rest retrieved from reference TRBV29-1 and TRBJ1-3, is SAVISQKPSRDICQRGTSLTIQCQVDSQVTMMFWYRQQPGQSLTLIATANQGSEATYESGFVIDKFPISRPNLTFSTLTVSNMSPEDSSIYLCSSFHGNTIYFGEGSWLTVV.

The J gene is TRBJ2-1, the V gene TRBV6-4; possibly TRBD1 or TRBD2 for D (6 bases each). V shed 10 bases and J shed 2 bases, with 21 bases lying between them. The CDR3 loop spans 16 amino acids. The germline V gene encodes CDR1 MRHNA and CDR2 SNTAGT. The CDR3 is CATGGSGSGTYNEQFF. The DNA for the CDR3 is TGTGCCACCGGGGGCTCCGGATCGGGGACCTACAATGAGCAGTTCTTC.

As concerns this clone: The identical CDR3 is also encoded by other nucleotide sequences in the sample. The rearrangement joins TRBV5-1 to TRBJ2-1; D gene ambiguous. V lost 3 bases, J lost 4 bases, and 5 bases lay in between. The CDR3 covers 12 residues. Germline V CDR1 and CDR2: SGHRS, YFSETQ. DNA for the CDR3: TGCGCCAGCAGCTGGGGTTACAATGAGCAGTTCTTC. Residues: CASSWGYNEQFF.

Notes on this clone: A much larger clonotype is one base distant, so this may be a read error. The identical CDR3 is also encoded by other nucleotide sequences in the sample. The chain links TRBV6-1 to TRBJ2-7; D call uncertain. This CDR3 is 11 amino acids long. Trimming took 6 bases from V and 4 from J, leaving 7 bases between them. Germline V lookup: CDR1 MNHNS, CDR2 SASEGT. Written as DNA, the CDR3 is TGTGCCAGCAGCTTAGTGTACGAGCAGTACTTC. Encoded protein: CASSLVYEQYF.

This chain uses TRBV29-1 with TRBJ2-2, with D unclear. CDR3 length: 14 residues. The germline V gene has CDR1 SQVTM and CDR2 ANQGSEA. V was clipped by 2 bases and J by 0 bases, with 7 bases between them. The CDR3 loop is CSVEHPANTGELFF. CDR3 coding DNA: TGCAGCGTTGAACACCCTGCGAACACCGGGGAGCTGTTTTTT.

This chain joins TRBV28 and TRBJ2-3, with a weak D call TRBD1 (6 bases). The V end lost 2 bases, the J end lost 1 base, and 10 bases lay between the germline ends. The length of the CDR3 is 15 residues. The germline gives CDR1 MDHEN, CDR2 SYDVKM. In nucleotides, the CDR3 is TGTGCCAGCAGTTTACCCAGGACAGGCACAGATACGCAGTATTTT. Protein: CASSLPRTGTDTQYF.

This sequence joins TRBV11-2 and TRBJ2-5; 13 bases are a match to TRBD2. The CDR3 length is 18 residues. CDR1 is SGHAT and CDR2 is FQNNGV in the germline V gene. J gave up 5 bases and V 3 bases, and 12 bases lay outside the gene matches. Written as DNA, the CDR3 is TGTGCCAGCAGCTTCAGACTAGCGGGAGGCCCGCTGGGGGAGACCCAGTACTTC. This gives the protein CASSFRLAGGPLGETQYF.

The CDR3, as DNA: TGTGCCAGTACCGACCGGGACAATGAGCAGTTCTTC. Amino acids: CASTDRDNEQFF. The chain links TRBV6-6 to TRBJ2-1; D unclear. CDR3 length: 12 residues. V was pared by 9 bases and J by 5 bases, with 11 bases between. Per the germline V gene, CDR1 is MNHNY and CDR2 is SVGAGI (reference sequence).

This chain uses TRBV5-1 with TRBJ2-1, with 11 nucleotides matching TRBD2. Germline V gene lookup returns CDR1 SGHRS and CDR2 YFSETQ. V trimming: 4 bases; J trimming: 9 bases; junction bases outside the gene matches: 9. CDR3 length: 15 amino acids. Here the CDR3 DNA reads TGCGCCAGCAGCCCGGGACTAGCGGCACGTGGTGAGCAGTTCTTC. This translates into CASSPGLAARGEQFF.

The chain has TRBV28 and TRBJ1-4; D is unclear. Germline V gives CDR1 MDHEN, CDR2 SYDVKM. V was cut by 1 base and J by 6 bases, with 9 bases left in between. The length of the CDR3 is 14 residues. The CDR3 spells CASSLYGTYEKLFF. CDR3 DNA: TGTGCCAGCAGTTTATACGGCACCTATGAAAAACTGTTTTTT.

The rearrangement uses TRBV4-2 and TRBJ1-1; unclear D gene. The CDR3 length is 14 residues. Germline V lookup: CDR1 LGHNA, CDR2 YNFKEQ. V lost 0 bases, J lost 6 bases, and 11 bases lay in between. The CDR3 here is CASSQDPERPEAFF. DNA of the CDR3: TGTGCCAGCAGCCAAGATCCGGAAAGGCCTGAAGCTTTCTTT.

The rearrangement links TRBV5-1 to TRBJ2-1; D could derive from TRBD1 or TRBD2 (5 bases each). The CDR3 is made up of 12 amino acids. CDR1 and CDR2 from the germline V gene are SGHRS and YFSETQ. Trimming cost V 4 bases and J 8 bases, with 10 bases left between them. As DNA, the CDR3 is TGCGCCAGCAGCCGGGGACGGGATGAGCAGTTCTTC. Translating it yields CASSRGRDEQFF.

The rearrangement uses TRBV7-2 and TRBJ2-7; 8 positions agree with TRBD1. With V trimmed by 5 bases and J by 3 bases, 6 bases remained unmatched. The CDR3 totals 14 residues. Per the germline V gene, CDR1 is SGHTA and CDR2 is FQGNSA. The CDR3 DNA reads TGTGCCAGCAGCAAGGGACAGGTGAACTACGAGCAGTACTTC. Residues: CASSKGQVNYEQYF.

To note about this clone: Other DNA sequences in this sample translate to the same CDR3. The CDR3 nucleotides read TGTGCCAGCAGCCGACAGGGGGCAAACTATGGCTACACCTTC. This gives the protein CASSRQGANYGYTF. The chain recombines TRBV6-1 with TRBJ1-2; 10 nucleotides align to TRBD1. V lost 6 bases, J lost 2 bases, and 3 bases stayed unmatched. This CDR3 has 14 residues. Per germline, CDR1 MNHNS and CDR2 SASEGT.

This sequence joins TRBV21-1 and TRBJ2-7; the DNA was not compared with TRBD1, the D call given in the table. TRBV21-1 is described as a pseudogene. The CDR3 covers 14 residues. For the CDR3, the DNA is TGTGCCAGCAGCGGGGGACAGGGGCCCAAGGAGCAGTACTTC. Protein sequence: CASSGGQGPKEQYF.

The chain uses TRBV7-3 and TRBJ2-1; D gene uncertain. This CDR3 spans 15 amino acids. Germline V gives CDR1 SGHTA, CDR2 FQGTGA. V dropped 2 bases and J dropped 6 bases, with 14 bases sitting between them. DNA for the CDR3: TGTGCCAGCAGCTTAGTAGGGTTTGAAGGCAATGAGCAGTTCTTC. Translation gives CASSLVGFEGNEQFF.

The chain combines TRBV9 with TRBJ2-7, with 9 nucleotides matching TRBD1. V dropped 3 bases and J dropped 2; count of bases not matched to a gene: 9. The CDR3 length is 16 residues. Germline V CDR1 and CDR2: SGDLS, YYNGEE. The chain's CDR3 is CASSGDRAGDPYEQYF. The CDR3 region has the DNA TGTGCCAGCAGCGGGGACAGGGCTGGAGACCCCTACGAGCAGTACTTC.

The chain is built from TRBV30 and TRBJ2-5; D uncertain. The ends were cut back, 0 bases at V and 5 bases at J, with 10 bases in the middle. Per the germline V gene, CDR1 is GTSNPN and CDR2 is SVGIG (reference sequence). This CDR3 has 13 residues. The CDR3 DNA sequence: TGTGCCTGGAGTGTCTTCCCCCTCGAGACCCAGTACTTC. Protein product: CAWSVFPLETQYF.